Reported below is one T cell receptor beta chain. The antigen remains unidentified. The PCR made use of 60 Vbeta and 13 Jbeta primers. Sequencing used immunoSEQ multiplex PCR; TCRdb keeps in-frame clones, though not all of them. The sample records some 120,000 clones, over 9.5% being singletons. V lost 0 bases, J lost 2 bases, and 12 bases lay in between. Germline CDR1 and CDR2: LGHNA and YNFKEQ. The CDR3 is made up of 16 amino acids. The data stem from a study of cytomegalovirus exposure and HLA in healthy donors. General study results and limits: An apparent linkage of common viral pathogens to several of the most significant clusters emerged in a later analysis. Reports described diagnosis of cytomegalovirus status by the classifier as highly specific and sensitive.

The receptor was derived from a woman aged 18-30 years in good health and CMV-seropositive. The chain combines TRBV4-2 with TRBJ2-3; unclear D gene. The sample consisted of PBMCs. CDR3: CASSQDTPVLTDTQYF. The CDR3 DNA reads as TGTGCCAGCAGCCAAGATACGCCAGTGCTCACAGATACGCAGTATTTT.